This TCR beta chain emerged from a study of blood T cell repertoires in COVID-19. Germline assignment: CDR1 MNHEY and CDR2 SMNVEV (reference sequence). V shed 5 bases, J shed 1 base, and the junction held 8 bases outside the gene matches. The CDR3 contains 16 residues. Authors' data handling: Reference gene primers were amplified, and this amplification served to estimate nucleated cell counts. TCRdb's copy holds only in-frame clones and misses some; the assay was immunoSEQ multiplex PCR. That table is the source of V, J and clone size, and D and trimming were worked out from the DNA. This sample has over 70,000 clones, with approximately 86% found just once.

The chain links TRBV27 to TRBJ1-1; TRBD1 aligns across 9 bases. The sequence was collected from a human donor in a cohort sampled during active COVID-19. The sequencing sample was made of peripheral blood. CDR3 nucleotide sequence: TGTGCCAGCAGTCCAAGGGGGACAGGGACGAACACTGAAGCTTTCTTT. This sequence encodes CASSPRGTGTNTEAFF.